Below are 13 T cell receptor beta chains sequenced from a single sample in a study of cytomegalovirus exposure and HLA in healthy donors. Vbeta (60) and Jbeta (13) primers were used in the PCR. Profiled with immunoSEQ multiplex PCR; TCRdb holds only in-frame clones, not every one. The data hold more than 110,000 clones, with 70% to 75% observed a single time. The sequenced sample was PBMCs. These TCRs come from a woman aged 30 to 39 in good health and CMV-seronegative.

CDR3 coding DNA: TGCAGCGTATCCGGGACAGAGACCTCTGGGGCCAACGTCCTGACTTTC. This encodes CSVSGTETSGANVLTF. V usage is TRBV29-1 and J usage is TRBJ2-6; 7 bases are shared with TRBD1. Germline-derived CDR1 and CDR2 are SQVTM and ANQGSEA. The CDR3 runs to 16 residues. J was trimmed by 0 bases and V by 6 bases; bases with no gene match: 8.

The V gene is TRBV6-1, the J gene TRBJ1-1; possible D gene TRBD1, 6 bases. CDR1 and CDR2 (germline): MNHNS, SASEGT. This CDR3 has 15 amino acids. V was shortened by 5 bases and J by 0 bases, with 13 bases between the two germline ends. The CDR3 sequence is CASSRRTEMNTEAFF. The CDR3 nucleotides are TGTGCCAGCAGTAGGCGGACAGAAATGAACACTGAAGCTTTCTTT.

V and J are TRBV27 and TRBJ1-4, with 9 bases identical to TRBD1. V trimming: 5 bases; J trimming: 6 bases; junction bases outside the gene matches: 7. Germline V gene data show CDR1 as MNHEY and CDR2 as SMNVEV (reference sequence). The CDR3 is 15 amino acids. The CDR3 region has the DNA TGTGCCAGCAGTGCCGGACAGGGGTGGGATGAAAAACTGTTTTTT. Its protein is CASSAGQGWDEKLFF.

This clone was observed a few times. The V call is TRBV7-9, the J call TRBJ2-2; 7 positions agree with TRBD2. The germline CDR1 and CDR2 sequences are SEHNR and FQNEAQ (reference sequence). Trimming cost V 4 bases and J 1 base; bases outside gene matches: 3. The CDR3 has 15 residues. The CDR3 loop reads CASSSLAGNTGELFF. CDR3 coding DNA: TGTGCCAGCAGCTCCTTAGCGGGGAACACCGGGGAGCTGTTTTTT.

This chain's CDR3 is CASTPYRGESYEQYV. Written as DNA, the CDR3 is TGTGCCAGCACCCCCTATAGAGGAGAGAGTTACGAGCAGTACGTC. The chain has TRBV6-1 and TRBJ2-7; D unresolved. CDR1 is MNHNS and CDR2 is SASEGT in the germline V gene. Trimming pared 7 bases from V and 4 bases from J, leaving 20 bases between. The CDR3 has 15 amino acids.

This clone was detected only a few times. The chain uses TRBV6-1 and TRBJ2-3; the D gene is possibly TRBD2 (6 bases). This CDR3 has 14 amino acids. V shed 7 bases and J shed 0 bases, with 11 bases lying between them. The germline gives CDR1 MNHNS, CDR2 SASEGT. The CDR3 DNA follows: TGTGCCAGCACTCGCGGGGAAAGCACAGATACGCAGTATTTT. Its protein product is CASTRGESTDTQYF.

This clone was counted a few times. CDR3 DNA: TGCGCCAGCAGCCAAGATCAGGCAGGGTATGAAAAACTGTTTTTT. Translation gives CASSQDQAGYEKLFF. The V call is TRBV4-1, the J call TRBJ1-4, with D maybe TRBD1 (5 bases). The CDR3 contains 15 residues. V was trimmed by 0 bases and J by 6 bases, leaving 11 bases between them. Germline V gives CDR1 MGHRA, CDR2 YSYEKL.

V usage is TRBV9 and J usage is TRBJ2-3; TRBD2 agrees at 8 bases. This CDR3 region has 14 residues. Germline CDR1 and CDR2: SGDLS and YYNGEE. After removal of 0 bases from V and 5 bases from J, the junction contained 2 bases not matched to a gene. The CDR3 region is CASSVDGGVDTQYF. The DNA for the CDR3 is TGTGCCAGCAGCGTAGACGGGGGGGTAGATACGCAGTATTTT.

The V and J genes are TRBV6-1 and TRBJ1-1; the D gene is possibly TRBD1 (5 bases). The CDR3 contains 15 residues. V was trimmed by 0 bases and J by 1 base, leaving 9 bases between them. CDR1 and CDR2 from the germline V gene are MNHNS and SASEGT. The CDR3 sequence is CASSEALTANTEAFF. The CDR3 DNA reads TGTGCCAGCAGTGAAGCGTTGACAGCGAACACTGAAGCTTTCTTT.

This clone was observed a few times. This chain joins TRBV6-6 and TRBJ1-5; no reliable D call. CDR1 and CDR2 from the germline V gene are MNHNY and SVGAGI (reference sequence). Between the trimmed V and J ends, which lost 5 bases and 4 bases, there was a span of 9 bases. This CDR3 spans 13 amino acids. The CDR3 region has the DNA TGTGCCAGCAGTCCCGACGGGAATCAGCCCCAGCATTTT. Its protein is CASSPDGNQPQHF.

V gene TRBV6-5 combines with J gene TRBJ1-1; 11 bases are a match to TRBD1. Germline trimming cut 9 bases from V and 4 bases from J; bases unmatched to any gene: 4. Per germline, CDR1 MNHEY and CDR2 SVGAGI. The CDR3 loop spans 13 amino acids. Here the CDR3 reads CASEGTGGTEAFF. The CDR3 DNA reads as TGTGCCAGTGAAGGGACAGGGGGCACTGAAGCTTTCTTT.

This sequence joins TRBV5-1 and TRBJ2-5; no clear D gene. V was clipped by 4 bases and J by 5 bases, with 9 bases between them. The length of the CDR3 is 12 residues. Germline CDR1 reads SGHRS; CDR2 reads YFSETQ. CDR3 protein: CASSARLETQYF. CDR3 coding DNA: TGCGCCAGCAGCGCTAGACTGGAGACCCAGTACTTC.

In this sample, this clone turned up a few times. The chain couples TRBV5-4 to TRBJ2-3, with 8 bases aligning to TRBD1. This CDR3 has 16 residues. Germline V gives CDR1 SGHNT, CDR2 YYREEE (reference sequence). Trimming at V came to 6 bases and at J to 3 bases, leaving 12 bases not matched to a gene. The CDR3 region is CASIESRGQVTDTQYF. DNA for the CDR3: TGTGCCAGCATCGAAAGCAGGGGACAGGTTACAGATACGCAGTATTTT.